The 17 T cell receptor beta chains presented below share a single source sample, sequenced in a study of Graves' ophthalmopathy and Graves' hyperthyroidism. Amplification of the TCR beta CDR3 regions used RNA transcripts (as template). First-round RT-PCR with HTBI primers preceded a second-round multiplex PCR. TCRdb itself ran the multiplex PCR reads through MiXCR, one entry per CDR3 protein. Among over 500,000 distinct CDR3 sequences, 22% were seen once, and the ten largest hold roughly 6.9%. Sequencing was performed on peripheral blood. The receptors were gathered from a woman between 18 and 29 years old with stable Graves' hyperthyroidism. Some clones in this sample may be carry-over from other donors' samples.

This clonotype appeared many times. The J gene is TRBJ2-6, the V gene TRBV30; no clear D gene. The CDR3 extends over 14 amino acids. CDR1 GTSNPN and CDR2 SVGIG come from the germline V gene (reference sequence). Trimming pared 0 bases from V and 2 bases from J, leaving 5 bases between. The CDR3 loop reads CAWSVPAGANVLTF. The CDR3 DNA reads as TGTGCCTGGAGTGTACCGGCTGGGGCCAACGTCCTGACTTTC.

This clonotype was counted a few times. This rearrangement joins TRBV11-1 to TRBJ2-5; 11 positions agree with TRBD1. Unmatched junction bases numbered 13, after V lost 5 bases and J lost 2 bases. The length of the CDR3 is 18 residues. The germline gives CDR1 SGHAT, CDR2 FQDESV (reference sequence). The CDR3 DNA is TGTGCCAGCAGCCCTAGGGGACAGGGGGTCCAAAATCAAGAGACCCAGTACTTC. Protein product: CASSPRGQGVQNQETQYF.

In its sample, this clonotype was seen many times. V usage is TRBV5-1 and J usage is TRBJ1-1; 9 positions agree with TRBD1. The CDR3 covers 14 residues. Germline V gives CDR1 SGHRS, CDR2 YFSETQ. V shed 5 bases and J 5 bases; nucleotides not matched to a gene: 7. CDR3 in amino acids: CASSHRGRGTEAFF. In DNA, the CDR3 is TGCGCCAGCAGTCACAGGGGGCGTGGGACTGAAGCTTTCTTT.

This clonotype occurred many times. This chain connects TRBV19 to TRBJ2-5, with 8 bases lining up with TRBD2. Germline assignment: CDR1 LNHDA and CDR2 SQIVND (reference sequence). This CDR3 is 13 amino acids long. Trimming took 6 bases from V and 5 from J; bases not matched to a gene: 5. CDR3 region: CASSGGAEETQYF. The CDR3 DNA reads as TGTGCCAGTAGCGGGGGGGCCGAGGAGACCCAGTACTTC.

To note about this clonotype: The junction does not match germline at one end; this may be a read error. The V call is TRBV12-5, the J call TRBJ1-1; D unresolved. Germline lookup yields CDR1 LGHNT and CDR2 FRNRAP. The CDR3 runs 15 residues. The CDR3 bases are TGTGCTAGTGGTTTGGTACTTGTAGGGAACACTGATGCTTTCTTT. Protein product: CASGLVLVGNTDAFF. Supplemented by reference TRBV12-5 and TRBJ1-1, the full variable domain reads DARVTQTPRHKVTEMGQEVTMRCQPILGHNTVFWYRQTMMQGLELLAYFRNRAPLDDSGMPKDRFSAEMPDATLATLKIQPSEPRDSAVYFCASGLVLVGNTDAFFGQGTRLTVV.

This clonotype was detected many times. The rearrangement links TRBV19 to TRBJ1-1; 10 nucleotides match TRBD1. The CDR3 is made up of 13 amino acids. V shed 7 bases, J shed 4 bases, and the junction held 3 bases outside the gene matches. Germline assignment: CDR1 LNHDA and CDR2 SQIVND (reference sequence). Here the CDR3 DNA reads TGTGCCAGTACCAGGACAGGGGGCACTGAAGCTTTCTTT. Amino acids: CASTRTGGTEAFF.

This clonotype came up many times. This chain connects TRBV12-5 to TRBJ1-2, with D possibly TRBD1 on 6 matching bases. Trimming pared 2 bases from V and 3 bases from J, leaving 10 bases between. This CDR3 is 14 amino acids long. Germline V gene sequence: CDR1 LGHNT, CDR2 FRNRAP. The CDR3 sequence is CASGLTGSYYGYTF. The DNA for the CDR3 is TGTGCTAGTGGTTTGACAGGGAGTTACTATGGCTACACCTTC.

The chain employs TRBV12-3 or TRBV12-4 and TRBJ1-6, with D unclear. V was shortened by 7 bases and J by 7 bases, with 14 bases between the two germline ends. The CDR3 sequence is 14 residues long. The CDR3 nucleotides read TGTGCCAGCAACCAGGACGGATGGAATTCACCCCTCCACTTT. Protein sequence: CASNQDGWNSPLHF.

This clonotype was counted at least ten times. The chain recombines TRBV7-9 with TRBJ1-1; D remains unclear. The CDR3 contains 14 residues. CDR1 is SEHNR and CDR2 is FQNEAQ in the germline V gene (reference sequence). The germline V and J ends were trimmed by 2 bases and 0 bases, with 7 bases remaining between them. Here the CDR3 reads CASSLFRMNTEAFF. The DNA of the CDR3 is TGTGCCAGCAGCTTATTTCGCATGAACACTGAAGCTTTCTTT.

There are many counts of this clonotype. The V gene is TRBV15, the J gene TRBJ1-1; D call uncertain. The CDR3 is 13 amino acids. Germline lookup yields CDR1 LNHNV and CDR2 YYDKDF (reference sequence). Trimming left V 8 bases short and J 3 bases short, with 13 bases between. The CDR3 is CATVSEGYTEAFF. The CDR3 DNA reads as TGTGCCACCGTTTCGGAGGGATACACTGAAGCTTTCTTT.

This clonotype has ten or more counts. The genes are TRBV12-3 or TRBV12-4 and TRBJ1-2; D is perhaps TRBD1 (5 bases). This CDR3 spans 17 amino acids. The V end lost 3 bases, the J end lost 4 bases, and 21 bases lay between the germline ends. DNA of the CDR3: TGTGCCAGCAGTTTTGGGCGGAGGGGCCCCAGCCTCTATGGCTACACCTTC. Encoded protein: CASSFGRRGPSLYGYTF.

The chain carries TRBV6-2 or TRBV6-3 and TRBJ2-7, with 10 nucleotides matching TRBD1. CDR1 is MNHEY and CDR2 is SVGEGT in the germline V gene. There are 14 residues in the CDR3. J gave up 6 bases and V 6 bases, and 8 bases lay outside the gene matches. The CDR3 loop reads CASSQTGGWSEQYF. The CDR3 coding sequence is TGTGCCAGCAGCCAGACAGGGGGCTGGAGCGAGCAGTACTTC.

This clonotype appeared many times. V and J are TRBV9 and TRBJ2-7; TRBD2 matches at 11 bases. CDR3 length: 16 amino acids. Germline lookup yields CDR1 SGDLS and CDR2 YYNGEE. Unmatched junction bases numbered 8, after V lost 0 bases and J lost 6 bases. In nucleotides, the CDR3 is TGTGCCAGCAGCGTAGCGGTAGCGGGAGGGCCGGGCGAGCAGTACTTC. Protein: CASSVAVAGGPGEQYF.

The V call is TRBV6-1, the J call TRBJ2-2; the D gene is possibly TRBD1 (5 bases). With 11 bases removed from V and 4 bases from J, the gap between germline ends came to 14 bases. Germline V CDR1 and CDR2: MNHNS, SASEGT. The length of the CDR3 is 13 residues. The CDR3 here is CAVKVGATGELFF. The CDR3, as DNA: TGTGCCGTCAAGGTTGGGGCCACCGGGGAGCTGTTTTTT.

This clonotype turned up a few times. V is TRBV6-4 and J is TRBJ1-6; a possible D gene is TRBD1 (5 bases). CDR1 is MRHNA, CDR2 SNTAGT, per germline. The V end was cut by 5 bases, the J end by 16 bases, with 15 bases between. The CDR3 sequence is 12 residues long. DNA of the CDR3: TGTGCCAGCAGTTCCTCCTACAGGTTACTCCACTTT. Protein: CASSSSYRLLHF.

This clonotype has ten or more counts. The chain is built from TRBV5-1 and TRBJ1-5, with D possibly TRBD1 on 6 matching bases. The CDR3 has 11 residues. CDR1 is SGHRS, CDR2 YFSETQ, per germline. CDR3 in amino acids: CPEGVNQPQHF. CDR3 nucleotide sequence: TGCCCGGAGGGGGTCAATCAGCCCCAGCATTTT.

This clonotype was counted at least ten times. The chain couples TRBV20-1 to TRBJ2-5; D is unresolved. Per germline, CDR1 DFQATT and CDR2 SNEGSKA (reference sequence). The CDR3 contains 15 residues. Trimming stripped 0 bases from V and 1 base from J, with 12 bases between. The CDR3 sequence: CSARDGRVAQETQYF. Here the CDR3 DNA reads TGCAGTGCTAGAGACGGCCGTGTGGCCCAAGAGACCCAGTACTTC.